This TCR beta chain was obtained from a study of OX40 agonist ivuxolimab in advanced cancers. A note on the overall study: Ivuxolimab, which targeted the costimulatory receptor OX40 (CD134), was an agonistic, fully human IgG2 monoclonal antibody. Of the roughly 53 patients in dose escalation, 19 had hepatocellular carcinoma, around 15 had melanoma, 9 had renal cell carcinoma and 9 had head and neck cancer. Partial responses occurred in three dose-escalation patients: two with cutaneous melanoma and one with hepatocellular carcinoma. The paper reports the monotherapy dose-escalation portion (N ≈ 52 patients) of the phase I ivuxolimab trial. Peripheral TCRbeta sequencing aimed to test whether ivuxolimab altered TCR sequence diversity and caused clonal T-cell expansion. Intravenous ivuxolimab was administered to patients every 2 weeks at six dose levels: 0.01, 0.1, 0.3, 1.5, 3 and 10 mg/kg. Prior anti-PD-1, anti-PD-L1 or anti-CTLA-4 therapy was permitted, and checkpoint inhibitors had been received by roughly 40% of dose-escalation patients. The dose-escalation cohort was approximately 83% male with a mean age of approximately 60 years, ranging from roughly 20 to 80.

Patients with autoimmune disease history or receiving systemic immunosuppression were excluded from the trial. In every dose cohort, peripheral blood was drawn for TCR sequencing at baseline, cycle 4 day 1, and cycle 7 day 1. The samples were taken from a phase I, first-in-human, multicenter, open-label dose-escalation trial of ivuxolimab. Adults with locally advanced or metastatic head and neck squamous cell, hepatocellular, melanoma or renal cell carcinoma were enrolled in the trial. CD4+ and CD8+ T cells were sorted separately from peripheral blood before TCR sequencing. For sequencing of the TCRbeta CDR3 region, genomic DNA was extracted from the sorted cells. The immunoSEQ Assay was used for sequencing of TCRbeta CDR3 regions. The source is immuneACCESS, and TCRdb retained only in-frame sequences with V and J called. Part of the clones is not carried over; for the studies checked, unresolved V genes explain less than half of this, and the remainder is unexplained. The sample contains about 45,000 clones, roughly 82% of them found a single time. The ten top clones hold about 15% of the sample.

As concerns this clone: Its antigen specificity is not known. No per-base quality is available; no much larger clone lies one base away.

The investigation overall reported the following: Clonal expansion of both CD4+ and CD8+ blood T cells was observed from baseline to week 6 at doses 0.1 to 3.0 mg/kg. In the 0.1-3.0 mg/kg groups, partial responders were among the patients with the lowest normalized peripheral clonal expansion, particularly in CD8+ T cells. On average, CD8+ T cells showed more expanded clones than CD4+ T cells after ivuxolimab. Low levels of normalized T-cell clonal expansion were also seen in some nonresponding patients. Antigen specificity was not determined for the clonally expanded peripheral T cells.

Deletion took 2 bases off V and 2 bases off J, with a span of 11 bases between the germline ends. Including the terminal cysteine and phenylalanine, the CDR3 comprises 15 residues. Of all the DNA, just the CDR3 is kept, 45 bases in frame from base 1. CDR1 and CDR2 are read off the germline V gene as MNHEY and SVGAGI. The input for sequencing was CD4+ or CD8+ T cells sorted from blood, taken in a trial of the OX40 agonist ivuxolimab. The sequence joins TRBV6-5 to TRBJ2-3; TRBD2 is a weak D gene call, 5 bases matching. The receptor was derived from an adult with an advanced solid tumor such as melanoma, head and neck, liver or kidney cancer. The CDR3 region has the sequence CASSYRLANTDTQYF. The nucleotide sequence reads TGTGCCAGCAGTTACCGCCTAGCCAACACAGATACGCAGTATTTT.